The TCR beta chain under discussion was sequenced for a study of T cells expressing NK-cell markers. Germline loops: CDR1 SEHNR, CDR2 FQNEAQ (reference sequence). The CDR3 spans 15 residues. For each CDR3 protein, TCRdb gives one entry from its re-call of the 5' RACE reads, without DNA. In total, the table holds around 110,000 distinct CDR3 sequences. The chain links TRBV7-9 to TRBJ1-1; no DNA is available, so the TRBD1 call from TCRdb remains unchecked. The sequencing input was blood T cells: a sorted CD56 or NKG2C T cell subset, CD4+ or CD8+ T cells, or bulk PBMC T cells (not recorded which). This sequence originates from a woman between 18 and 75 years old in good health. The CDR3 reads CASKDRGLGNTEAFF.